This T cell receptor (beta chain) came from a study of CD8+CD57+ T cells in acquired aplastic anemia. The CDR3 is 13 amino acids. The V gene lost 9 bases and the J gene lost 4 bases, with 15 bases spanning the gap. Germline V lookup: CDR1 ENHRY, CDR2 SYGVKD. Genomic DNA templated the TCR beta VDJ and CDR3 profiling. TCRdb processed the reads anew with MiXCR; each CDR3 protein has one entry. Of approximately 170,000 distinct CDR3 sequences in the sample, roughly 50% were seen once. It was patients with CD8+CD57+ cell expansion by flow cytometry who were chosen for sequencing. Source material: sorted CD4+, CD8+, or CD8+CD57+ T cells (not recorded which) from PBMCs. The receptor's source is a human donor with aplastic anemia. The J gene is TRBJ1-1, the V gene TRBV10-3; tentative D call: TRBD1 (5 bases). Written as DNA, the CDR3 is TGTGCCATTAGGGACGGGGGGAGCACTGAAGCTTTCTTT. It codes for CAIRDGGSTEAFF.